This TCR beta chain was sequenced for a study of CD8 T cells in ankylosing spondylitis. The study's findings and limits: A TCR beta motif made of about eight highly homologous variants seemed typical of ankylosing spondylitis blood.

TCRdb recomputed calls from the 5' RACE reads with MiXCR, one row per CDR3 protein. The profile shows under 550,000 distinct CDR3 sequences, more than 25% of them singletons. This CDR3 is 15 amino acids long. Germline V gene sequence: CDR1 SGHTA, CDR2 FQGNSA. V was cut by 1 base and J by 8 bases, with 15 bases left in between. Ten or more counts support this clonotype. Its antigen is unidentified. Material for sequencing was blood, either unsorted or a sorted T cell fraction (not recorded which). The chain uses TRBV7-2 and TRBJ2-1; D is perhaps TRBD2 (5 bases). This receptor was identified in a male donor with ankylosing spondylitis. The CDR3: CASSLGGSLGDEQFF. The CDR3 DNA follows: TGTGCCAGCAGCTTAGGTGGGAGCCTCGGGGATGAGCAGTTCTTC.